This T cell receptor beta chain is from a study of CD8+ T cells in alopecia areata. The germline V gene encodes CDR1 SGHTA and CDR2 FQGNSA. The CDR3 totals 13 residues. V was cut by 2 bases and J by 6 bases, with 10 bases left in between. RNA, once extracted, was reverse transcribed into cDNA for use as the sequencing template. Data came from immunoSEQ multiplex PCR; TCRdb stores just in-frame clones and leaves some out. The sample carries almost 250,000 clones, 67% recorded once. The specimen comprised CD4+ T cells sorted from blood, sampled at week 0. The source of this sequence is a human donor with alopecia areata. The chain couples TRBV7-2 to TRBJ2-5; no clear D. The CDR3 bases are TGTGCCAGCAGCTTAACTGGGATCCAGACCCAGTACTTC. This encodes CASSLTGIQTQYF.